A selection of T cell receptor beta chains follows, all from one sample in a study of shared clonotypes between healthy human individuals. The assay was immunoSEQ multiplex PCR, and TCRdb's table has in-frame clones only and misses some. This table holds about 980,000 clones, around 80% found once. Sequencing input: memory CD4+ T cells sorted from blood. These receptors were collected from a man younger than 35 in good health. Both conserved end residues are part of each CDR3. Each record gives: V gene, D gene, clone size, J gene, CDR3 DNA, CDR3 protein. D genes are given only for firm matches. Some rows have no size entry. The others give once, few or many, or a class for an expanded clone.

TRBV18	TRBD1	.	TRBJ1-2	TGTGCCAGCTCACCGTCCGGGACAGGGGGCTCAGGCTACACCTTC	CASSPSGTGGSGYTF
TRBV5-1	.	.	TRBJ2-1	TGCGCCAGCCGCGGACTTAATGAGCAGTTCTTC	CASRGLNEQFF
TRBV6-5	.	.	TRBJ2-7	TGTGCCAGCAGTCCCCGGGGAGCGAGCTCCTACGAGCAGTACTTC	CASSPRGASSYEQYF
TRBV29-1	.	.	TRBJ2-7	TGCAGCGTTAAAAACAGCTACGAGCAGTACTTC	CSVKNSYEQYF
TRBV28	TRBD1	.	TRBJ1-1	TGTGCCAGCAGTTCGACAGGGGGCAAGGTATACACTGAAGCTTTCTTT	CASSSTGGKVYTEAFF
TRBV25-1	TRBD1	.	TRBJ1-2	TGTGCCAGCAGTGACGAGGGGGCGACCTATGGCTACACCTTC	CASSDEGATYGYTF
TRBV2	.	.	TRBJ1-3	TGTGCCACCCAGGGCGCTGGAAACACCATATATTTT	CATQGAGNTIYF
TRBV7-2	.	many	TRBJ2-5	TGTGCCAGCAGCCTCACCAGCGGATTCCAAGAGACCCAGTACTTC	CASSLTSGFQETQYF
TRBV9	.	once	TRBJ1-3	TGTGCCAGTGGGAGCTCTGGAAACACCATATATTTT	CASGSSGNTIYF
TRBV18	.	.	TRBJ1-2	TGTGCCAGCTCACCACAGGGATCAAACTATGGCTACACCTTC	CASSPQGSNYGYTF
TRBV28	TRBD1	.	TRBJ1-5	TGTGCCAGCAGACCCGCCGCCTCAGGGGGAGGTCAGCCCCAGCATTTT	CASRPAASGGGQPQHF
TRBV6-5	TRBD2	.	TRBJ2-1	TGTGCCAGCAGTTCCGGGACTAGCGGGAGAGGCGAGCAGTTCTTC	CASSSGTSGRGEQFF
TRBV10-3	.	.	TRBJ2-2	TGTGCCATCAGTGCTCCGGGACCCGAGGCCGGGGAGCTGTTTTTT	CAISAPGPEAGELFF
TRBV5-1	.	.	TRBJ1-1	TGCGCCAGCAGCTTGAATACGGCCACTGAAGCTTTCTTT	CASSLNTATEAFF
TRBV5-6	TRBD1	.	TRBJ1-4	TGTGCCAGCAGCAGGGGACAGGGAGCCGCGGGTGAAAAACTGTTTTTT	CASSRGQGAAGEKLFF
TRBV6-5	.	.	TRBJ2-7	TGTGCCAGCAGTTCCCCCCCCTCCTACGAGCAGTACTTC	CASSSPPSYEQYF
TRBV19	TRBD1	.	TRBJ1-1	TGTGCCAGTAGTAGCCGGGACAGGCGGGTGACTGAAGCTTTCTTT	CASSSRDRRVTEAFF
TRBV7-2	.	.	TRBJ1-5	TGTGCCAGCAGCTTAGTCCCAGGGGCAACGCAGCCCCAGCATTTT	CASSLVPGATQPQHF
TRBV7-6	.	.	TRBJ2-1	TGTGCCAGCAGCCTAAACCCAGCAGCTTCATTCAGGCAGTTCTTC	CASSLNPAASFRQFF
TRBV2	.	.	TRBJ1-2	TGTGCCAGCAGTGAGAGACAGTCCTATGGCTACACCTTC	CASSERQSYGYTF
TRBV25-1	TRBD2	.	TRBJ2-3	TGTGCCAGCAGATCGGGGGGGCTAGGAGATACGCAGTATTTT	CASRSGGLGDTQYF
TRBV27	TRBD1	.	TRBJ2-7	TGTGCCAGCAGACCATGGACAGGGGGCATCTCCTACGAGCAGTACTTC	CASRPWTGGISYEQYF
TRBV5-1	TRBD1	.	TRBJ1-4	TGCGCCAGCAAGGGACAGGGGGCAGAGGAAAAACTGTTTTTT	CASKGQGAEEKLFF
TRBV15	.	.	TRBJ2-5	TGTGCCACCAGCATCCCCGGGGAAGAGACCCAGTACTTC	CATSIPGEETQYF
TRBV7-2	TRBD1	.	TRBJ1-1	TGTGCCAGCAGCTTATTGACAGGGTCCACCAATGAAGCTTTCTTT	CASSLLTGSTNEAFF
TRBV28	.	.	TRBJ1-1	TGTGCCAGCAGTTCCCAGGGGTCGAGGACTGAAGCTTTCTTT	CASSSQGSRTEAFF
TRBV29-1	.	few	TRBJ1-1	TGCAGCGCGAGGTGGAATACTGAAGCTTTCTTT	CSARWNTEAFF
TRBV2	TRBD2	.	TRBJ2-2	TGTGCCAGCACGACAGCGGGGGGTTACGCGAACACCGGGGAGCTGTTTTTT	CASTTAGGYANTGELFF
TRBV7-2	.	many	TRBJ2-1	TGTGCCAGCAGCTTAGTGATATTGGGTGAGCAGTTCTTC	CASSLVILGEQFF
TRBV7-9	.	.	TRBJ1-3	TGTGCCAGCAGCTCATTCCCAGGAGGAAACACCATATATTTT	CASSSFPGGNTIYF
TRBV7-9	TRBD2	.	TRBJ2-5	TGTGCCAGCAGCTGGGGACTAGCGGGAGAAGAGACCCAGTACTTC	CASSWGLAGEETQYF
TRBV5-8	.	.	TRBJ1-1	TGTGCCAGCAGACCAGGCCCTTATCTGAACACTGAAGCTTTCTTT	CASRPGPYLNTEAFF
TRBV5-6	.	.	TRBJ2-6	TGTGCCAGCAGCTTACTGGACGGGAAGCGTGGGGCCAACGTCCTGACTTTC	CASSLLDGKRGANVLTF